Each of the 28 T cell receptor beta chains below was sequenced from the same sample in a study of T cell repertoires in cytomegalovirus infection. From the reads, TCRdb called clonotypes with MiXCR, one entry per CDR3 protein. Of a few hundred thousand distinct CDR3 sequences detected, about a sixth appear once; the ten largest clones hold approximately 44%. Sequencing was carried out using CD8+ T cells from PBMCs. Source of these receptors: a human donor in good health (CMV status not recorded). Some clones in this sample may be carry-over from other donors' samples.

The V call is TRBV11-2, the J call TRBJ2-1; 10 nucleotides agree with TRBD2. The CDR3 contains 16 residues. Per the germline V gene, CDR1 is SGHAT and CDR2 is FQNNGV. V shed 5 bases, J shed 4 bases, and the junction held 8 bases outside the gene matches. Written as DNA, the CDR3 is TGTGCCAGCAGCCATGGGGCTAGCGGGGGATACAATGAGCAGTTCTTC. It codes for CASSHGASGGYNEQFF.

This clonotype was observed a handful of times. The V gene is TRBV5-6, the J gene TRBJ2-5; TRBD1 matches at 9 bases. CDR1 SGHDT and CDR2 YYEEEE come from the germline V gene. This CDR3 region has 17 residues. V lost 4 bases and J lost 1; bases outside the gene matches: 11. The CDR3 protein is CASSPGPGQGLQETQYF. Written as DNA, the CDR3 is TGTGCCAGCAGCCCGGGCCCCGGACAGGGGCTCCAAGAGACCCAGTACTTC. The full variable domain, in which reference TRBV5-6 and TRBJ2-5 provide the parts outside the CDR3, is DAGVTQSPTHLIKTRGQQVTLRCSPKSGHDTVSWYQQALGQGPQFIFQYYEEEERQRGNFPDRFSGHQFPNYSSELNVNALLLGDSALYLCASSPGPGQGLQETQYFGPGTRLLVL.

There are many counts of this clonotype. The chain carries TRBV11-1 and TRBJ1-1, with TRBD1 matching 7 bases. This CDR3 comprises 16 residues. Germline V gene sequence: CDR1 SGHAT, CDR2 FQDESV (reference sequence). Trimming cost V 5 bases and J 5 bases; bases outside gene matches: 14. Here the CDR3 DNA reads TGTGCCAGCAGCCTCGGAGGGGGCCCCGGAGTAACTGAAGCTTTCTTT. It is translated as CASSLGGGPGVTEAFF.

As for this clonotype: This may stem from a read error, because a much larger clone lies one nucleotide away. This rearrangement joins TRBV12-3 or TRBV12-4 to TRBJ1-5; D ambiguous. CDR3 length: 12 residues. V lost 5 bases, J lost 5 bases, and 7 bases lay in between. Here the CDR3 reads CASSANHQPQHF. CDR3 nucleotides: TGTGCCAGCAGTGCCAACCATCAGCCCCAGCATTTT.

This clonotype was seen a few times. This chain uses TRBV29-1 with TRBJ2-7, with TRBD2 as a possible D gene (5 bases). This CDR3 region has 15 residues. V was trimmed by 1 base and J by 2 bases, leaving 15 bases between them. From germline, CDR1 is SQVTM and CDR2 ANQGSEA. The DNA of the CDR3 is TGCAGCGTTGAAGCGTCCATTGGGAGAGCCTACGAGCAGTACTTC. Translating it yields CSVEASIGRAYEQYF.

This clonotype was detected only a few times. The J gene is TRBJ2-7, the V gene TRBV18; TRBD2 aligns across 10 bases. This CDR3 is 14 amino acids long. CDR1 is KGHSH and CDR2 is LQKENI in the germline V gene. Trimming at V came to 6 bases and at J to 5 bases, leaving 7 bases not matched to a gene. Written as DNA, the CDR3 is TGTGCCAGCTCTCCAACTAGCGGGGACCACGAGCAGTACTTC. Protein: CASSPTSGDHEQYF.

The genes are TRBV28 and TRBJ2-7; D unclear. The CDR3 is 13 amino acids. CDR1 and CDR2 (germline): MDHEN, SYDVKM. With 3 bases removed from V and 4 bases from J, the gap between germline ends came to 10 bases. CDR3: CASSFGVGYEQYF. In DNA, the CDR3 is TGTGCCAGCAGTTTTGGGGTTGGTTACGAGCAGTACTTC.

This clonotype came up many times. This chain connects TRBV28 to TRBJ2-2; 8 bases are a match to TRBD1. Looked up from germline, CDR1 is MDHEN and CDR2 is SYDVKM. J gave up 5 bases and V 5 bases, and 13 bases lay outside the gene matches. The CDR3 has 17 residues. CDR3 loop: CASSPLPGGGRTGELFF. The CDR3 DNA follows: TGTGCCAGCAGTCCCCTCCCAGGGGGCGGGCGGACCGGGGAGCTGTTTTTT.

The chain joins TRBV5-6 to TRBJ1-2; D not resolved. Trimming took off 2 bases at V and 4 bases at J, with 24 bases between the two ends. The CDR3 is 18 residues long. The germline V gene has CDR1 SGHDT and CDR2 YYEEEE. In DNA form, the CDR3 reads TGTGCCAGCAGCTTTGGCGTCCCCCGAGGGAGACGGGGCTATGGCTACACCTTC. It is translated as CASSFGVPRGRRGYGYTF.

The V and J genes are TRBV11-2 and TRBJ2-2; TRBD1 is a possible D gene (6 bases). CDR1 is SGHAT and CDR2 is FQNNGV in the germline V gene. The CDR3 has 17 amino acids. The ends were cut back, 0 bases at V and 3 bases at J, with 14 bases in the middle. The CDR3 here is CASSLDAPGDYTGELFF. The DNA of the CDR3 is TGTGCCAGCAGCTTAGATGCCCCAGGGGATTACACCGGGGAGCTGTTTTTT.

This clonotype turned up a few times. The gene calls are TRBV7-6 and TRBJ1-6, with D uncertain. The CDR3 has 13 amino acids. V lost 5 bases, J lost 11 bases, and 13 bases lay in between. The germline V gene encodes CDR1 SGHVS and CDR2 FNYEAQ. The CDR3 sequence is CASSPFAGTPLHF. The CDR3 DNA reads as TGTGCCAGCAGCCCTTTTGCCGGGACACCCCTCCACTTT.

The genes are TRBV4-1 and TRBJ2-7, with 7 bases fitting TRBD1. The CDR3 runs to 15 residues. With V trimmed by 0 bases and J by 3 bases, 5 bases remained unmatched. Germline lookup yields CDR1 MGHRA and CDR2 YSYEKL. CDR3 in DNA: TGCGCCAGCAGCCAAGAGACCGGGACAGACTACGAGCAGTACTTC. Translation: CASSQETGTDYEQYF.

This chain uses TRBV2 with TRBJ2-1, with 9 bases matching TRBD1. Trimming cost V 4 bases and J 4 bases; bases outside gene matches: 5. The length of the CDR3 is 15 residues. Germline loops: CDR1 SNHLY, CDR2 FYNNEI. The CDR3 sequence is CASSGLDRGYNEQFF. DNA of the CDR3: TGTGCCAGCAGTGGGCTGGACAGGGGTTACAATGAGCAGTTCTTC.

The V and J genes are TRBV6-2 or TRBV6-3 and TRBJ2-7; either TRBD1 or TRBD2 may supply D (6 bases each). The CDR3 loop spans 15 amino acids. CDR1 MNHEY and CDR2 SVGEGT come from the germline V gene. The ends were cut back, 0 bases at V and 0 bases at J, with 9 bases in the middle. In DNA, the CDR3 is TGTGCCAGCAGTTACTCAAGGGGGGACTCCTACGAGCAGTACTTC. Amino acids: CASSYSRGDSYEQYF.

The sample holds many counts of this clonotype. The chain combines TRBV27 with TRBJ2-1, with TRBD2 matching 16 bases. In germline, CDR1 is MNHEY, CDR2 SMNVEV (reference sequence). Trimming took 3 bases from V and 8 from J; bases not matched to a gene: 4. The CDR3 covers 16 residues. CDR3 residues: CASSFGTSGGADEQFF. Here the CDR3 DNA reads TGTGCCAGCAGTTTTGGGACTAGCGGGGGGGCCGATGAGCAGTTCTTC.

This clonotype appeared many times. J is TRBJ1-5 and V is TRBV10-3; TRBD1 agrees at 7 bases. The trim removed 0 bases at V and 3 bases at J, leaving 5 bases unmatched. The CDR3 is 16 residues long. CDR1 is ENHRY and CDR2 is SYGVKD in the germline V gene. CDR3 coding DNA: TGTGCCATCAGTGAGTCAAGGACAGGTCCCAATCAGCCCCAGCATTTT. Protein sequence: CAISESRTGPNQPQHF.

This clonotype was observed at least ten times. The chain has TRBV4-1 and TRBJ2-7, with 7 bases aligning to TRBD1. Germline V lookup: CDR1 MGHRA, CDR2 YSYEKL. With V trimmed by 0 bases and J by 2 bases, 4 bases remained unmatched. The CDR3 contains 15 residues. CDR3 nucleotides: TGCGCCAGCAGCCAAGAGGGGGACAGAGCCTACGAGCAGTACTTC. Amino acid sequence: CASSQEGDRAYEQYF.

There are a few counts of this clonotype. This chain connects TRBV20-1 to TRBJ1-2; 8 positions match TRBD1. In germline, CDR1 is DFQATT, CDR2 SNEGSKA (reference sequence). There are 15 residues in the CDR3. Trimming at V came to 0 bases and at J to 6 bases, leaving 9 bases not matched to a gene. This CDR3 reads CSARDPGGQGNGYTF. CDR3 nucleotide sequence: TGCAGTGCTAGAGATCCGGGAGGACAGGGTAATGGCTACACCTTC.

The chain recombines TRBV7-9 with TRBJ2-5; no clear D gene. V lost 4 bases and J 5 bases, leaving 11 bases between the germline ends. This CDR3 region has 13 residues. Per the germline V gene, CDR1 is SEHNR and CDR2 is FQNEAQ (reference sequence). CDR3 protein: CASSSTPEETQYF. The DNA for the CDR3 is TGTGCCAGCAGCTCGACCCCGGAGGAGACCCAGTACTTC.

This chain uses TRBV7-9 with TRBJ2-1; 8 bases agree with TRBD1. The CDR3 sequence is 16 residues long. V lost 5 bases to trimming and J lost 6 bases; unmatched junction nucleotides: 12. Germline CDR1 SEHNR, CDR2 FQNEAQ (reference sequence). The CDR3 region has the DNA TGTGCCAGCAGCCCCCCGGAAGACAGGGGACGCAATGAGCAGTTCTTC. Translating gives CASSPPEDRGRNEQFF.

The sample holds many counts of this clonotype. The V and J genes are TRBV7-6 and TRBJ2-7, with 8 bases that match TRBD2. The CDR3 sequence is 13 residues long. V trimming: 5 bases; J trimming: 5 bases; junction bases outside the gene matches: 5. Germline assignment: CDR1 SGHVS and CDR2 FNYEAQ. CDR3 sequence (DNA): TGTGCCAGCAGCCGGGGGGGGCTCGACGAGCAGTACTTC. Encoded protein: CASSRGGLDEQYF.

The sample holds many counts of this clonotype. The V gene is TRBV7-6, the J gene TRBJ2-7; TRBD2 matches at 8 bases. The CDR3 is 13 amino acids. Trimming took 3 bases from V and 2 from J; bases not matched to a gene: 0. Germline CDR1 reads SGHVS; CDR2 reads FNYEAQ. The CDR3 reads CASSLGLAYEQYF. As DNA, the CDR3 is TGTGCCAGCAGCTTGGGACTAGCCTACGAGCAGTACTTC.

This clonotype was detected ten times or more. The genes are TRBV28 and TRBJ2-1; D is uncertain. This CDR3 comprises 14 residues. Germline lookup yields CDR1 MDHEN and CDR2 SYDVKM. V was trimmed by 5 bases and J by 4 bases, leaving 12 bases between them. CDR3 loop: CASSRTPDYNEQFF. The CDR3 DNA reads as TGTGCCAGCAGTCGCACCCCCGATTACAATGAGCAGTTCTTC.

V and J are TRBV28 and TRBJ1-2; D is uncertain. Looked up from germline, CDR1 is MDHEN and CDR2 is SYDVKM. V was trimmed by 7 bases and J by 9 bases, leaving 21 bases between them. The CDR3 length is 14 residues. The CDR3 nucleotides are TGTGCCAGCATCACCCCCCGAGGCAGTTCAAGCTACACCTTC. Protein product: CASITPRGSSSYTF.

This clonotype was recorded at least ten times. The rearrangement joins TRBV7-8 to TRBJ2-3; 8 bases fit TRBD1. Germline loops: CDR1 SGHVS, CDR2 FQNEAQ. V lost 2 bases to trimming and J lost 0 bases; unmatched junction nucleotides: 7. The CDR3 sequence is 17 residues long. CDR3 coding DNA: TGTGCCAGCAGCTTAAACGGACAGGGAGCTAGCACAGATACGCAGTATTTT. It specifies CASSLNGQGASTDTQYF.

This clonotype was detected only a few times. The J gene is TRBJ2-2, the V gene TRBV5-6; D gene unclear. V was trimmed by 4 bases and J by 5 bases, leaving 6 bases between them. The length of the CDR3 is 12 residues. Per the germline V gene, CDR1 is SGHDT and CDR2 is YYEEEE. The CDR3 reads CASSDETGELFF. The CDR3, as DNA: TGTGCCAGCAGCGATGAGACCGGGGAGCTGTTTTTT. Based on the CDR3 plus reference TRBV5-6 and TRBJ2-2, the full variable domain is DAGVTQSPTHLIKTRGQQVTLRCSPKSGHDTVSWYQQALGQGPQFIFQYYEEEERQRGNFPDRFSGHQFPNYSSELNVNALLLGDSALYLCASSDETGELFFGEGSRLTVL.

This sequence joins TRBV29-1 and TRBJ2-7; no clear D. This CDR3 is 12 amino acids long. The germline V and J ends were trimmed by 8 bases and 2 bases, with 13 bases remaining between them. Germline V lookup: CDR1 SQVTM, CDR2 ANQGSEA. The DNA of the CDR3 is TGCAGCAGCGAGACTGAAACCTACGAGCAGTACTTC. This codes for CSSETETYEQYF.

This sequence joins TRBV20-1 and TRBJ1-4; possible D gene TRBD1, 5 bases. The CDR3 loop spans 18 amino acids. Germline V gene lookup returns CDR1 DFQATT and CDR2 SNEGSKA (reference sequence). V was shortened by 0 bases and J by 6 bases, with 23 bases between the two germline ends. The CDR3 region has the DNA TGCAGTGCTAGAGATCTCGGGGGTTTAGGTGGCTTCGATGAAAAACTGTTTTTT. Protein sequence: CSARDLGGLGGFDEKLFF.